This TCR beta chain emerged from a study of T cells after posttransplantation cyclophosphamide. The length of the CDR3 is 13 residues. Trimming removed 5 bases from V and 4 bases from J; junction bases left unmatched: 3. From germline, CDR1 is SGHVS and CDR2 FQNEAQ. This clone was seen at least ten times. The table came from immunoSEQ multiplex PCR; TCRdb's copy has only in-frame clones and leaves some out. The repertoire shows tens of thousands of clones, none seen only once; the top ten take roughly 2%. The related graft donor's blood sample was taken on the day of bone marrow donation. Source material: PBMCs. The chain couples TRBV7-8 to TRBJ2-7, with TRBD1 matching 9 bases. The clonotype was recovered from a man aged 35-49 years in good health, CMV-negative, and a related stem cell transplant donor. CDR3 nucleotides: TGTGCCAGCAGCCCCGGGACAGGGTACGAGCAGTACTTC. The encoded protein is CASSPGTGYEQYF.